The entry that follows covers one T cell receptor beta chain sequence. The antigen it recognizes is unknown. No base-level quality is on record; no much larger clone is a single base apart. Based on the germline V gene, the CDR1 and CDR2 sequences are MGHRA and YSYEKL. From the cysteine through the phenylalanine, the CDR3 covers 15 amino acids. The retained sequence is limited to the CDR3, 45 bases, with the frame set at the first base. Germline trimming: 1 base from V, 7 bases from J; junction bases outside gene matches: 6. Each collaborating institution followed its own protocols to collect whole blood in K2EDTA tubes. For TCRbeta analysis, collaborator samples were shipped as frozen whole blood, as isolated PBMCs, or as DNA extracted from either sample type. These data originate in a study of blood T cell repertoires in COVID-19 (dated by TCRdb to 2020 to 2022). At the level of the whole study: Samples from collaborators originated in the United States, Italy and Spain and spanned both the acute and convalescent phases of COVID-19. The material from the prospective study consisted of cDNA or gDNA derived from T cells, B-cell-depleted T cells, or PBMCs. Deeply sampled blood TCRbeta repertoires from subjects exposed to, actively infected with, or recovered from COVID-19 were included in the dataset. The sample metadata nearly always contained a de-identified subject ID, COVID-19 status, age in years and sex. The repertoires were released in a freely available public database meant as a resource for research on the immune response to SARS-CoV-2. Where available, HLA class I and class II types were obtained from metadata supplied by the sample provider rather than from assay-based typing. The samples were drawn from two sources: the first 160 participants of the ongoing ImmuneRACE study, and 1,000 to 1,500 subjects contributed by 6 global collaborators.

TCRbeta CDR3 regions were amplified from genomic DNA using the immunoSEQ Assay, a bias-controlled multiplex PCR. Per the authors' processing: The number of nucleated cells in each sample was estimated from the amplification of reference gene primers within the assay. Sequence reads were collapsed and filtered to measure the absolute abundance of every unique TCRbeta CDR3 rearrangement. For each sample, productive Simpson clonality was calculated by taking the square root of Simpson's diversity index across productive rearrangements. TCRdb retrieved this table from immuneACCESS and kept in-frame rearrangements only. Not all clones are present; in checked studies, unresolved V genes account for under half, and no reason is known for the remainder. V and J calls and clone size come straight from that table; D and trimming were deduced from the DNA. This sample gives 73,000 or so clones in total; more than 60% of them show up just once. In total, the top ten clones hold less than 25% of the sample.

Findings and caveats that apply to the study as a whole: Clinical and demographic metadata were provided uncurated, with the amount varying by source and participant.

The sequencing input was peripheral blood. This sequence originates from a man aged 60-69 years with acute or convalescent COVID-19. This chain is built from TRBV4-1 and TRBJ2-4, with 8 bases in between that match TRBD1. In nucleotides, the sequence is TGCGCCAGCAGCCAAGCTCGACAGGGGATGAACATTCAGTACTTC. This yields the protein CASSQARQGMNIQYF.